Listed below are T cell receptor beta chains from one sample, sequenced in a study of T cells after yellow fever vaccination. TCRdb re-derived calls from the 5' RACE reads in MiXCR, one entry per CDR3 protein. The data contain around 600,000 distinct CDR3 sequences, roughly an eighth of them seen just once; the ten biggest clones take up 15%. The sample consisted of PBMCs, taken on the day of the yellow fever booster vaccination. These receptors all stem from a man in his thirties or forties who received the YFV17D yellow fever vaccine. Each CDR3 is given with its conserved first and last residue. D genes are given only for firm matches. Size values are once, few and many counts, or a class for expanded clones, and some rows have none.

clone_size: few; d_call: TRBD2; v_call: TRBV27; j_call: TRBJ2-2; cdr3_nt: TGTGCCAGCAAGGGACTAGGGAACACCGGGGAGCTGTTTTTT; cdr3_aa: CASKGLGNTGELFF
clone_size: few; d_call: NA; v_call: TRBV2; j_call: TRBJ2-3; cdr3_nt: TGTGCCAGCACATACGGGACAGATACGCAGTATTTT; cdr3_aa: CASTYGTDTQYF
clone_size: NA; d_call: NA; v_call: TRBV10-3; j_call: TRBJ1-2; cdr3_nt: TGTGCCAGTGCGACAGGCACTAACTATGGCTACACCTTC; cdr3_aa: CASATGTNYGYTF
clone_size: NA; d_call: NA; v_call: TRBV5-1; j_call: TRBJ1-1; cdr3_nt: TGCGCCAGCAGCTCCCGTGGAGGGGCTGAAGCTTTCTTT; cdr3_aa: CASSSRGGAEAFF
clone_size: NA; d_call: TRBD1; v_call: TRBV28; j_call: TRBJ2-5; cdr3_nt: TGTGCCAGCAGGTTCCCTCAGGGGGCGAAGGGAGAGACCCAGTACTTC; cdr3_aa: CASRFPQGAKGETQYF
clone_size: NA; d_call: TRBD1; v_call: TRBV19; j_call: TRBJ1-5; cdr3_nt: TGTGCCAGTGCAGACAGGGGGCGCCAGCCCCAGCATTTT; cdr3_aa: CASADRGRQPQHF
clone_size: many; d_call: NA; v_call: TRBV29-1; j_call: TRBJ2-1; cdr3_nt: TGCAGCGTTGCGGCGGGGGCTTACAATGAGCAGTTCTTC; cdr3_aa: CSVAAGAYNEQFF
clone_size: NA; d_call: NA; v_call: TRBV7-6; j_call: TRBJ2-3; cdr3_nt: TGTGCCAGCAGCCCCATGGACTTAACTGTGGGGGGTGTTGAAGATACGCAGTATTTT; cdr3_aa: CASSPMDLTVGGVEDTQYF
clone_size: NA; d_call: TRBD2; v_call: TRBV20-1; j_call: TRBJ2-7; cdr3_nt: TGCAGTGCTAGTGGGGTAACTAGCGGTCCCTACGAGCAGTACTTC; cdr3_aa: CSASGVTSGPYEQYF
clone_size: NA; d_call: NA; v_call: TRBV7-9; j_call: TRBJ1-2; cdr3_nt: TGTGCCAGCAGCGCAGGGGCACAGGGAGACTACACCTTC; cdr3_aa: CASSAGAQGDYTF
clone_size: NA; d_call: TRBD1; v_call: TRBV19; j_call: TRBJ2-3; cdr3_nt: TGTGCCACCAGACAGGGGAGTACGCAGTATTTT; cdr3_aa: CATRQGSTQYF
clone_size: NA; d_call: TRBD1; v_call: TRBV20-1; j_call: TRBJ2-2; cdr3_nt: TGCAGTGCTAGAGATCCGGGGACAGGAGGGACCGGGGAGCTGTTTTTT; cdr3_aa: CSARDPGTGGTGELFF
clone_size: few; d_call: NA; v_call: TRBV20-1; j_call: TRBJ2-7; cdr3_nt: TGCAGTGCTAGTGGGCAGTCCTACGAGCAGTACTTC; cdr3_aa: CSASGQSYEQYF
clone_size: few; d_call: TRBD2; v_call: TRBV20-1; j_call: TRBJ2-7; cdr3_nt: TGCAGTGCTAGTTTTGGGACTAGCGGGATCGACGAGCAGTACTTC; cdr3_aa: CSASFGTSGIDEQYF
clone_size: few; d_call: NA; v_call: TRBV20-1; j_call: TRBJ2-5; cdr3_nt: TGCAGTGCTAGAGATCTTCGACAGCCACAAGAGACCCAGTACTTC; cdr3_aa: CSARDLRQPQETQYF
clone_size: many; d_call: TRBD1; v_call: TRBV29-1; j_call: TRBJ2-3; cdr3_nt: TGCAGCGTTGAACCCCGGACAGGGGGCACAGATACGCAGTATTTT; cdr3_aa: CSVEPRTGGTDTQYF
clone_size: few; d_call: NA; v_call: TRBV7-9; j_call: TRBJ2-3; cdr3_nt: TGTGCCAGCAGCTTAACGCTTGGAACAGATACGCAGTATTTT; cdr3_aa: CASSLTLGTDTQYF
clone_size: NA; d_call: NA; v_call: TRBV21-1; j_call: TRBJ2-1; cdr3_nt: TGTGCCAGCTCAGCCCCCTTACTAGCGGGAGGGCCTAATGAGCAGTTCTTC; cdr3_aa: CASSAPLLAGGPNEQFF
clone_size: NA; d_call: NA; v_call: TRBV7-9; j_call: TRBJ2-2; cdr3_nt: TGTGCCAGCAGCTTAGCGCGGGTAGCGGAGTTCACCGGGGAGCTGTTTTTT; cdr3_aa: CASSLARVAEFTGELFF
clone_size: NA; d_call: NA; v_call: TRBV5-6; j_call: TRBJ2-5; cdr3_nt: TGTGCCAGCAGCGATGGTGCGACCCAGTACTTC; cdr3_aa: CASSDGATQYF
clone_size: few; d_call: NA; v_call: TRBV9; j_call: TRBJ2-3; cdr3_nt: TGTGCCAGCAGCCCATTAAGCGGAGGCACAGATACGCAGTATTTT; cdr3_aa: CASSPLSGGTDTQYF
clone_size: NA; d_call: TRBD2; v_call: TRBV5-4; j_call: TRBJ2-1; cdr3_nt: TGTGCCAGCCTAGCGGAGTCCTACAATGAGCAGTTCTTC; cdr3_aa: CASLAESYNEQFF
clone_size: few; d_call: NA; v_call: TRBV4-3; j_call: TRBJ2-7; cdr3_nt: TGCGCCAGCAGCCCTGACGGGACAATAACCTACGAGCAGTACTTC; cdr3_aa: CASSPDGTITYEQYF
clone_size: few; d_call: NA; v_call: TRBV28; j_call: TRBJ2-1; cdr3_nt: TGTGCCAGCATGGGTATAGTCCGGGACAATGAGCAGTTCTTC; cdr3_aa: CASMGIVRDNEQFF
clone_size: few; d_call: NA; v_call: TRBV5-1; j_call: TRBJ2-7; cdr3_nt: TGCGCCAGCAGCCCGGAGGGCTGGGACGAGCAGTACTTC; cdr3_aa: CASSPEGWDEQYF
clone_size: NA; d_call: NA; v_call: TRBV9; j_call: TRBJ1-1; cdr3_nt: TGTGCCAGCAGCGTAGGCCCGGGAGGGAACACTGAAGCTTTCTTT; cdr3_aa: CASSVGPGGNTEAFF
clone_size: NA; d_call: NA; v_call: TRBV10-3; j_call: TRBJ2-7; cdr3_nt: TGTGCCATCAGTGAGTCCGGCCACTACGAGCAGTACTTC; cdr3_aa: CAISESGHYEQYF
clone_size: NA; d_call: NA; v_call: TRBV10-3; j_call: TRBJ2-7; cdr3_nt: TGTGCCATCAGTGAGTATGTCTACGAGCAGTACTTC; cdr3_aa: CAISEYVYEQYF
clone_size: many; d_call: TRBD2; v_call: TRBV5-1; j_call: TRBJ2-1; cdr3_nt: TGCGCCAGCAGCTTGAGACTAGCGGGATCGAATGAGCAGTTCTTC; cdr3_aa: CASSLRLAGSNEQFF
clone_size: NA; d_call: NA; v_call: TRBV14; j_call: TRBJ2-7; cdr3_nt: TGTGCCAGCAGCCAAGCGGTAAAGTACCAGCAGTACTTC; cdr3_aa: CASSQAVKYQQYF
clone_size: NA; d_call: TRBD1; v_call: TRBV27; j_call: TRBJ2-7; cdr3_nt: TGTGCCAGCAGTTTAGGGACAGGGGGAAGATACGAGCAGTACTTC; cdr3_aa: CASSLGTGGRYEQYF
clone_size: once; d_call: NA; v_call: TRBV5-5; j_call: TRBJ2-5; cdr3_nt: TGTGCCATCAGCTTGGTAGGGGAAGAGACCCAGTACTTC; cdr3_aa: CAISLVGEETQYF
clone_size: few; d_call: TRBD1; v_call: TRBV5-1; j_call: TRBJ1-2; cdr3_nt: TGCGCCAGCAGCTTGTGGGACAGCGATTATGGCTACACCTTC; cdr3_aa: CASSLWDSDYGYTF
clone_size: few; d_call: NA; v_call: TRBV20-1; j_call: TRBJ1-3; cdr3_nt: TGCAGTGCTAGAGATCTCAGGGGAGGTGGAAACACCATATATTTT; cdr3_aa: CSARDLRGGGNTIYF
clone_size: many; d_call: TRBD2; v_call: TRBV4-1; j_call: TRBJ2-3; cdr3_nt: TGCGCCAGCAGCAGGTTGCCACCGGGACTAGCAGACACAGATACGCAGTATTTT; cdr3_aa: CASSRLPPGLADTDTQYF
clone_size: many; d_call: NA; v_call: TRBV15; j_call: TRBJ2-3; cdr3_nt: TGTGCCACCAGCAGAGACGGGAAATTCACAGATACGCAGTATTTT; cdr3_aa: CATSRDGKFTDTQYF
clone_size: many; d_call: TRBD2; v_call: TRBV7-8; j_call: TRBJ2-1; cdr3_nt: TGTGCCAGCAGCCCGGGACTAGCGGACTACAATGAGCAGTTCTTC; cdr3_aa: CASSPGLADYNEQFF
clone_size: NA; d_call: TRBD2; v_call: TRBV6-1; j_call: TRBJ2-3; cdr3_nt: TGTGCCAGCAGTACACTGACTAGCGGGAGGGCCCGGGGCACAGATACGCAGTATTTT; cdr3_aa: CASSTLTSGRARGTDTQYF
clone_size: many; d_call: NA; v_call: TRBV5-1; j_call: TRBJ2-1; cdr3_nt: TGCGCCAGCAGCTTGGGGGCCCTCTACAATGAGCAGTTCTTC; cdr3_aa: CASSLGALYNEQFF
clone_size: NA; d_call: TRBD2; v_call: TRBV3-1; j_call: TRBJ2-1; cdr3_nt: TGTGCCAGCAGCCAATGGGGCGGGAGGGCCTACAATGAGCAGTTCTTC; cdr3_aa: CASSQWGGRAYNEQFF
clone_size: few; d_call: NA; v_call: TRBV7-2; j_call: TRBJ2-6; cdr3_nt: TGTGCCAGCAGCCCGGGCCCCTCCTGGTCTGGGGCCAACGTCCTGACTTTC; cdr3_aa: CASSPGPSWSGANVLTF
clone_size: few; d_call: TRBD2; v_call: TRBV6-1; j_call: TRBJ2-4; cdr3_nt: TGTGCCACCTTCGGGGGGGGCGAAAACATTCAGTACTTC; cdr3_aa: CATFGGGENIQYF
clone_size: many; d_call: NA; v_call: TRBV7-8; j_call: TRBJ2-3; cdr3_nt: TGTGCCAGCAGCTTAACAACATCGACGGATACGCAGTATTTT; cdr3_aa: CASSLTTSTDTQYF
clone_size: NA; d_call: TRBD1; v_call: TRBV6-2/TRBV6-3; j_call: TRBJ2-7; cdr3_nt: TGTGCCAGCAGTTTCAACTTCCGGGACAGCTCCTACGAGCAGTACTTC; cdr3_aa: CASSFNFRDSSYEQYF
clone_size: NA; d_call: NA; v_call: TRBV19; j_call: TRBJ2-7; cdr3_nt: TGTGCCAGTAGCCCAGGGGAGTACGAGCAGTACTTC; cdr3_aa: CASSPGEYEQYF
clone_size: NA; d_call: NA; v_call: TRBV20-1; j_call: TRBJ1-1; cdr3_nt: TGCAGTGCTAGAGATCGGGGCAGGGCGAACACTGAAGCTTTCTTT; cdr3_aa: CSARDRGRANTEAFF
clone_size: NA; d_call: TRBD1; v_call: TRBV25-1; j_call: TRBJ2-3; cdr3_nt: TGTGCCAGCAGTGAAGGGACAGCCTTGGGGGCGCAGTATTTT; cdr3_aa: CASSEGTALGAQYF
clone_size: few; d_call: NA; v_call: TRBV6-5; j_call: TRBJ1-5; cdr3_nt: TGTGCCAGCAGTTACTCGAATTCGGGGGATAGCAATCAGCCCCAGCATTTT; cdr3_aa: CASSYSNSGDSNQPQHF
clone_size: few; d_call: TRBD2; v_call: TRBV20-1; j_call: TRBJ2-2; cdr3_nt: TGCAGTGCTAAAGGACTAGCGGGAGGATCTAGCACCGGGGAGCTGTTTTTT; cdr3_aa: CSAKGLAGGSSTGELFF
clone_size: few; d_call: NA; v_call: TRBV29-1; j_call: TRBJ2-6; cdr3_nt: TGCAGCGTTGAAACAGGGTTTGGGGCCAACGTCCTGACTTTC; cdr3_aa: CSVETGFGANVLTF
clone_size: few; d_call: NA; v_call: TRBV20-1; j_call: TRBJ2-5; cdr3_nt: TGCAGTGCTAGAGATGTATGGGACCACCAAGAGACCCAGTACTTC; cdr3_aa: CSARDVWDHQETQYF
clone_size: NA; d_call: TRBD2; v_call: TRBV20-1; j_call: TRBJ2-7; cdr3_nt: TGCAGTGCTAGAGATCCGACTAGCGGGAGCTACGAGCAGTACTTC; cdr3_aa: CSARDPTSGSYEQYF
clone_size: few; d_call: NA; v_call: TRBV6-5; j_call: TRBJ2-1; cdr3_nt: TGTGCCAGCAGTTACTCGCAGGGTGGCGCTGAGCAGTTCTTC; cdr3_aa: CASSYSQGGAEQFF
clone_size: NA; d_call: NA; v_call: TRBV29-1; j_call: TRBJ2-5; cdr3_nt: TGCAGCGTTGAAGATATCCTTTGGGAAGAGACCCAGTACTTC; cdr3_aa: CSVEDILWEETQYF
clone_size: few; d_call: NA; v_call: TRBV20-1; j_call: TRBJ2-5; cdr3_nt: TGCAGTGCTCCGGCCCAAGGGGGAGTGATCCAAGAGACCCAGTACTTC; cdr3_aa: CSAPAQGGVIQETQYF
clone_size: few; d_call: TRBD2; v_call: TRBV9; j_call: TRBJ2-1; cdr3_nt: TGTGCCAGCAGCGACGCCCGCACTAGCGGGAGCCAAGGGGGATCACACAATGAGCAGTTCTTC; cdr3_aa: CASSDARTSGSQGGSHNEQFF
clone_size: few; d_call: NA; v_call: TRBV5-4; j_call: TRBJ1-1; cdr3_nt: TGTGCCAGCAGCTTCCCGGAGAACACTGAAGCTTTCTTT; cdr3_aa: CASSFPENTEAFF